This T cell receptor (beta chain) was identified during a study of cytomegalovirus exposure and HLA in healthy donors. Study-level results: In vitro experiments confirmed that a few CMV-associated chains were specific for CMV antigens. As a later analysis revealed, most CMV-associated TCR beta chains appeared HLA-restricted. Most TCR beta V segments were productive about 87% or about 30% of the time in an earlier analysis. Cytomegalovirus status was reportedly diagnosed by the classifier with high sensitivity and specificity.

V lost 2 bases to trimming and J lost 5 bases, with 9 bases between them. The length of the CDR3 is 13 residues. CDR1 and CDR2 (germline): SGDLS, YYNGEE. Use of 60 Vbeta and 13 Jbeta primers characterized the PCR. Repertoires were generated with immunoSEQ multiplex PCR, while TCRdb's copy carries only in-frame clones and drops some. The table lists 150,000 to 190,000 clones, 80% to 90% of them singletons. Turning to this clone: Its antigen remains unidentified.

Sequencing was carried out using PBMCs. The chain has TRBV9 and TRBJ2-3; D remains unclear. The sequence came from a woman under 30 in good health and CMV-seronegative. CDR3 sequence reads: CASSVGSGDTQYF. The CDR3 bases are TGTGCCAGCAGCGTCGGGTCGGGAGATACGCAGTATTTT.